The clone carrying this T cell receptor (beta chain) showed up just once. The sample comes from a study of blood T cell repertoires in COVID-19. Whole-study context: Sites across the United States, Italy and Spain contributed samples from acute and convalescent COVID-19. The analysed material was cDNA or gDNA that came from T cells, B-cell-depleted T cells, or PBMCs.

As handled by the study authors: Amplification from reference gene primers served as the basis for estimated nucleated cell counts. Data came from immunoSEQ multiplex PCR; TCRdb stores just in-frame clones and leaves some out. V and J calls and clone size are those listed in that table; D and trimming were worked out from the DNA. The sample lists fewer than 120,000 clones, roughly 91% occurring once. This receptor was identified in a woman aged 45 to 65 with acute or convalescent COVID-19. Sequencing used peripheral blood.

This CDR3 reads CASSSRDFKNEKLFF. The CDR3 bases are TGCGCCAGCAGCAGCCGGGACTTCAAGAATGAAAAACTGTTTTTT. This chain uses TRBV4-1 with TRBJ1-4; a weak D match, TRBD1 (5 bases). CDR3 length equals 15 residues. Trimming pared 5 bases from V and 5 bases from J, leaving 15 bases between. The germline gives CDR1 MGHRA, CDR2 YSYEKL.